This TCR beta chain was documented in a study of blood T cell repertoires in COVID-19. The overall study: PBMCs, B-cell-depleted T cells, or T cells provided the cDNA or gDNA that made up the material.

V shed 1 base and J shed 6 bases, with 9 bases lying between them. The CDR3 extends over 14 amino acids. CDR1 and CDR2 from the germline V gene are LGHNA and YSLEER. TCRdb's copy holds only in-frame clones and misses some; the assay was immunoSEQ multiplex PCR. In the table there are approximately 98,000 clones, 82% of which are singletons. Sequencing was done on a sample of peripheral blood. The TCR sequence derives from a man older than 75 with acute or convalescent COVID-19. The V gene is TRBV4-3, the J gene TRBJ1-4; D may be TRBD1 (5 bases). In DNA form, the CDR3 reads TGCGCCAGCAGCCAAGGCCCGGGGGATGAAAAACTGTTTTTT. It codes for CASSQGPGDEKLFF.